Reported below is one TCR beta chain. Its antigen is undetermined. Libraries were prepared by immunoSEQ multiplex PCR; TCRdb keeps only in-frame clonotypes and omits some of them. The sample holds some 120,000 clones, 88% seen once. The data derive from a study of T cell responses to AZD1222 COVID-19 vaccine. Trimming at V came to 6 bases and at J to 4 bases, leaving 17 bases not matched to a gene. Germline CDR1 is SEHNR and CDR2 is FQNEAQ (reference sequence). CDR3 length: 18 amino acids. Study results and caveats: Possibly, clonal diversity was underestimated; donors were largely white British and included more females.

This TCR derives from an adult in good health. The chain uses TRBV7-9 and TRBJ1-1; 10 bases agree with TRBD1. Here the sequenced sample was peripheral blood, taken on day 0 of AZD1222 vaccination. CDR3 coding DNA: TGTGCCAGCAGGCAAAAGACCGGGACAGGGGTTCGCGGCACTGAAGCTTTCTTT. It codes for CASRQKTGTGVRGTEAFF.